Following are 17 T cell receptor beta chains from one sample sequenced in a study of blood T cells in healthy people across ages. Then a second PCR, running roughly 7 to 12 cycles, was carried out with a sample-barcoded 5' primer and a J-beta primer mix. TCRdb re-derived calls from the 5' RACE reads in MiXCR, one entry per CDR3 protein. The sample has about 620,000 distinct CDR3 sequences, roughly 20% seen once. Source material: blood. These receptors came from a man in his 70s in good health.

The chain uses TRBV7-2 and TRBJ2-1; 13 positions match TRBD2. The J call could be wrong; TRBJ2-7 is a better fit for the DNA end. CDR3 length equals 17 residues. The germline V gene has CDR1 SGHTA and CDR2 FQGNSA. The CDR3 spells CASSLGTSGTTAYEQYF. CDR3 DNA: TGTGCCAGCAGCTTGGGGACTAGCGGGACGACGGCCTACGAGCAGTACTTC.

This clonotype occurred a few times. One junction end disagrees with the germline gene, perhaps due to a read error. The J gene is TRBJ2-1, the V gene TRBV11-2; TRBD2 agrees at 9 bases. There are 16 residues in the CDR3. The germline gives CDR1 SGHAT, CDR2 FQNNGV. CDR3 in amino acids: CAGSLRGTSPVLEQFF. CDR3 in DNA: TGTGCCGGCAGCCTACGAGGGACTAGCCCCGTACTTGAGCAGTTCTTC.

There are a few counts of this clonotype. CDR3 sequence (DNA): TGTGCCAGCAGCCCGCTTGGGGGGAACTATGGCTACACCTTC. This codes for CASSPLGGNYGYTF. The V and J genes are TRBV3-1 and TRBJ1-2, with D possibly TRBD1 on 5 matching bases. Germline assignment: CDR1 LGHDT and CDR2 YNNKEL (reference sequence). Deletions cut 4 bases from V and 2 bases from J, with 11 bases between. The CDR3 totals 14 residues.

The V gene is TRBV5-1, the J gene TRBJ1-4; D remains ambiguous. Trimming removed 0 bases at V and 8 bases at J, with 11 bases between. CDR1 and CDR2 from the germline V gene are SGHRS and YFSETQ. There are 14 residues in the CDR3. CDR3 DNA: TGCGCCAGCAGCTTGGCTCTGGAGAGCGAAAAACTGTTTTTT. It is translated as CASSLALESEKLFF.

This clonotype showed up many times. V is TRBV20-1 and J is TRBJ2-3; D not resolved. Trimming removed 4 bases from V and 5 bases from J, with 13 bases in between. This CDR3 comprises 13 residues. CDR1 and CDR2 (germline): DFQATT, SNEGSKA (reference sequence). The CDR3 protein is CSAIAILGDTQYF. In DNA form, the CDR3 reads TGCAGTGCTATCGCTATTTTGGGAGATACGCAGTATTTT.

The chain recombines TRBV28 with TRBJ2-1; possible D gene TRBD2, 6 bases. CDR1 MDHEN and CDR2 SYDVKM come from the germline V gene. This CDR3 is built from 18 residues. With 4 bases removed from V and 4 bases from J, the gap between germline ends came to 23 bases. CDR3 sequence reads: CASSSHLSSASDYNEQFF. CDR3 coding DNA: TGTGCCAGCAGTTCCCATCTTTCGAGTGCTAGCGATTACAATGAGCAGTTCTTC.

This clonotype has only a few counts. The J gene is TRBJ2-3, the V gene TRBV7-2; 7 bases map to TRBD2. The CDR3 covers 17 residues. V shed 1 base, J shed 0 bases, and the junction held 7 bases outside the gene matches. Germline lookup yields CDR1 SGHTA and CDR2 FQGNSA. This CDR3 is CASSLGPSGTSTDTQYF. In DNA, the CDR3 is TGTGCCAGCAGCTTAGGTCCTAGCGGAACTAGCACAGATACGCAGTATTTT.

J is TRBJ2-7 and V is TRBV20-1, with D possibly matching TRBD2 (6 bases). In germline, CDR1 is DFQATT, CDR2 SNEGSKA (reference sequence). The germline V and J ends were trimmed by 5 bases and 5 bases, with 16 bases remaining between them. The length of the CDR3 is 13 residues. In nucleotides, the CDR3 is TGCAGTGCTGGTGGGACTGGTCCTCACGAGCAGTACTTC. This encodes CSAGGTGPHEQYF.

This clonotype has only a few counts. The chain is built from TRBV2 and TRBJ2-1, with 9 bases fitting TRBD1. CDR3 length equals 14 residues. Germline V CDR1 and CDR2: SNHLY, FYNNEI. The junction had 8 bases not matched to a gene; V was cut back by 4 bases and J by 10 bases. This CDR3 reads CASSGRTGDGEQFF. CDR3 in DNA: TGTGCCAGCAGTGGGCGGACAGGGGATGGGGAGCAGTTCTTC.

There are many counts of this clonotype. The V and J genes are TRBV3-1 and TRBJ2-4; D remains unclear. V gave up 0 bases and J gave up 6 bases, with 9 bases separating them. The CDR3 sequence is 14 residues long. CDR1 is LGHDT, CDR2 YNNKEL, per germline (reference sequence). CDR3 region: CASSQDGVRNIQYF. The CDR3 DNA sequence: TGTGCCAGCAGCCAAGATGGGGTGCGAAACATTCAGTACTTC. Together with reference TRBV3-1 and TRBJ2-4, the CDR3 gives the full variable domain: DTAVSQTPKYLVTQMGNDKSIKCEQNLGHDTMYWYKQDSKKFLKIMFSYNNKELIINETVPNRFSPKSPDKAHLNLHINSLELGDSAVYFCASSQDGVRNIQYFGAGTRLSVL.

V gene TRBV27 combines with J gene TRBJ2-7; 8 bases fit TRBD1. Germline loops: CDR1 MNHEY, CDR2 SMNVEV (reference sequence). V lost 6 bases, J lost 4 bases, and 5 bases stayed unmatched. The CDR3 runs 13 residues. The CDR3 bases are TGTGCCAGCAGCCCGGGACAGGAATACGAGCAGTACTTC. Amino acid sequence: CASSPGQEYEQYF.

The table lists this clonotype with a few counts. The CDR3 DNA reads as TGTGCCAGCAGGTTCCCTACTAGCGGATCCTCCTACGAGCAGTACTTC. This sequence encodes CASRFPTSGSSYEQYF. The chain recombines TRBV6-6 with TRBJ2-7; 8 nucleotides line up with TRBD2. With V trimmed by 6 bases and J by 0 bases, 10 bases remained unmatched. The CDR3 is made up of 16 amino acids. Germline lookup yields CDR1 MNHNY and CDR2 SVGAGI (reference sequence).

On this clonotype: It is unclear where the CDR3 begins or ends on the DNA, so no DNA is shown, and the CDR3 is as TCRdb lists it. The V gene is TRBV9, the J gene TRBJ2-7. The CDR3 extends over 15 residues, inclusive of both ends. Germline CDR1 reads SGDLS; CDR2 reads YYNGEE. Here the CDR3 reads CASSVGSGTSYEQHF.

The chain couples TRBV7-2 to TRBJ2-5; weak D call: TRBD2 (7 bases). This CDR3 has 14 amino acids. CDR1 and CDR2 from the germline V gene are SGHTA and FQGNSA. V lost 3 bases and J lost 7, with 15 bases in between. DNA for the CDR3: TGTGCCAGCAGCTTGGGTGTGGGGGGGCGGACCCAGTACTTC. This translates into CASSLGVGGRTQYF.

The chain links TRBV6-5 to TRBJ1-2, with 11 nucleotides matching TRBD1. J gave up 8 bases and V 0 bases, and 8 bases lay outside the gene matches. The CDR3 spans 16 residues. The germline CDR1 and CDR2 sequences are MNHEY and SVGAGI. CDR3 residues: CASSYSPGQGGKGYTF. The CDR3 region has the DNA TGTGCCAGCAGTTACTCCCCGGGACAGGGGGGAAAGGGCTACACCTTC.

The chain combines TRBV3-1 with TRBJ2-4, with D possibly TRBD1 on 6 matching bases. Germline CDR1 and CDR2: LGHDT and YNNKEL (reference sequence). Trimming stripped 6 bases from V and 3 bases from J, with 15 bases between. The CDR3 runs to 15 residues. CDR3 in amino acids: CASSHREIDKNIQYF. In nucleotides, the CDR3 is TGTGCCAGCAGTCACAGGGAAATAGACAAAAACATTCAGTACTTC.

This clonotype has more than one count but fewer than ten. The chain has TRBV21-1 and TRBJ2-5; the table's D gene call, TRBD2, was not cross checked with the DNA. The end of the DNA fits TRBJ2-1 better, so the J call may be wrong. TRBV21-1 is deemed a pseudogene. This CDR3 is 16 amino acids long. The CDR3 sequence is CASSTCPEREANEQFF. DNA for the CDR3: TGTGCCAGCAGCACCTGCCCTGAGCGGGAGGCGAATGAGCAGTTCTTC.